A single sample gave rise to the 30 T cell receptor beta chains below, sequenced in a study of regulatory T cells in long-lasting Graves disease. To make TCR beta libraries, researchers used iRepertoire HTBI primers and Arm-PCR of CDR3 regions. TCRdb passed the multiplex PCR reads through MiXCR, listing each CDR3 protein once. Of hundreds of thousands of distinct CDR3 sequences listed, 12% are singletons. Time point given: newly diagnosed GD, antithyroid drugs for less than 3 months. Following extraction of RNA from PBMCs, that RNA was used to make the TCR library. These data also formed part of another study, on T cells in Graves' hyperthyroidism and ophthalmopathy.

This material consisted of peripheral blood mononuclear cells (PBMCs), taken at new diagnosis, from a patient treated with antithyroid drugs. Receptor source: a woman in her thirties with Graves disease.

The genes are TRBV7-9 and TRBJ2-1; the D is unclear. V lost 1 base, J lost 6 bases, and 16 bases lay in between. Germline assignment: CDR1 SEHNR and CDR2 FQNEAQ (reference sequence). CDR3 length: 16 amino acids. CDR3 amino acids: CASSLVGSRPSNEQFF. The CDR3 coding sequence is TGTGCCAGCAGCTTAGTTGGCTCGAGGCCAAGCAATGAGCAGTTCTTC.

This clonotype has ten or more counts. The V and J genes are TRBV20-1 and TRBJ1-1; the D is unclear. The CDR3 has 12 amino acids. The germline gives CDR1 DFQATT, CDR2 SNEGSKA (reference sequence). The V gene lost 4 bases and the J gene lost 2 bases, with 8 bases spanning the gap. The CDR3 DNA follows: TGCAGTGCTATCGACCTAAACACTGAAGCTTTCTTT. Protein product: CSAIDLNTEAFF.

This clonotype was found many times. This rearrangement joins TRBV28 to TRBJ2-7; D not resolved. The CDR3 consists of 17 residues. From germline, CDR1 is MDHEN and CDR2 SYDVKM. Deletions cut 5 bases from V and 0 bases from J, with 20 bases between. CDR3 amino acids: CASSVSPLNPSSYEQYF. CDR3 nucleotide sequence: TGTGCCAGCAGTGTATCCCCCCTAAACCCAAGCTCCTACGAGCAGTACTTC.

This clonotype was counted between two and nine times. One base away lies a much larger clone, so this may be a sequencing read error. The CDR3 ends on some other residue instead of the conserved phenylalanine or tryptophan, so this is likely a read error. The genes are TRBV30 and TRBJ2-7, with D perhaps matching TRBD1 (6 bases). Trimming shortened V by 1 base and J by 4 bases, and 17 bases separated the two germline ends. The length of the CDR3 is 15 residues. Germline CDR1 is GTSNPN and CDR2 is SVGIG (reference sequence). Here the CDR3 reads CAWSGGQADRYEQYL. For the CDR3, the DNA is TGTGCCTGGAGTGGGGGGCAAGCGGACCGTTACGAGCAGTACCTC.

V is TRBV4-1 and J is TRBJ2-7; 8 positions agree with TRBD2. The CDR3 length is 16 residues. J was trimmed by 2 bases and V by 4 bases; bases with no gene match: 10. Germline assignment: CDR1 MGHRA and CDR2 YSYEKL. CDR3 sequence: CASSPKPSGFTYEQYF. For the CDR3, the DNA is TGCGCCAGCAGCCCTAAACCTAGCGGGTTCACCTACGAGCAGTACTTC.

This clonotype was picked up many times. This sequence joins TRBV12-3 or TRBV12-4 and TRBJ1-1; the D is unclear. Trimming stripped 3 bases from V and 0 bases from J, with 17 bases between. The CDR3 is 17 residues long. The CDR3 coding sequence is TGTGCCAGCAGTTTGGCTAAAGGGAATCGGTTGAACACTGAAGCTTTCTTT. It codes for CASSLAKGNRLNTEAFF.

The J gene is TRBJ2-5, the V gene TRBV5-1, with D possibly TRBD1 on 5 matching bases. This CDR3 is built from 15 residues. CDR1 and CDR2 from the germline V gene are SGHRS and YFSETQ. With 0 bases removed from V and 4 bases from J, the gap between germline ends came to 13 bases. CDR3 region: CASSLGTSQGETQYF. The CDR3 nucleotides read TGCGCCAGCAGCTTGGGTACATCCCAGGGAGAGACCCAGTACTTC.

This clonotype was seen repeatedly, ten times or more. CDR3 loop: CAISDSNQPQHF. The CDR3 nucleotides read TGTGCCATCAGTGATAGCAATCAGCCCCAGCATTTT. This chain uses TRBV10-3 with TRBJ1-5; D remains ambiguous. This CDR3 comprises 12 residues. In germline, CDR1 is ENHRY, CDR2 SYGVKD. The ends were cut back, 3 bases at V and 0 bases at J, with 0 bases in the middle.

This clonotype showed up many times. The genes are TRBV19 and TRBJ2-1, with D possibly TRBD1 on 7 matching bases. Germline CDR1 and CDR2: LNHDA and SQIVND (reference sequence). Trimming shortened V by 5 bases and J by 6 bases, and 20 bases separated the two germline ends. The CDR3 runs 16 residues. CDR3 sequence: CASSPRTGGDPNEQFF. DNA of the CDR3: TGTGCCAGTAGTCCCCGGACAGGAGGGGATCCCAATGAGCAGTTCTTC.

The CDR3 here is CASSQTPYYSYTF. DNA of the CDR3: TGTGCCAGCAGCCAAACCCCTTACTACAGCTACACCTTC. The chain is built from TRBV14 and TRBJ1-2; D remains unclear. The CDR3 runs 13 residues. With 2 bases removed from V and 9 bases from J, the gap between germline ends came to 13 bases. Germline values: CDR1 SGHDN, CDR2 FVKESK.

The gene calls are TRBV7-8 and TRBJ2-5; D unclear. With 1 base removed from V and 5 bases from J, the gap between germline ends came to 8 bases. CDR1 and CDR2 (germline): SGHVS, FQNEAQ. The CDR3 totals 13 residues. The CDR3 DNA reads TGTGCCAGCAGCTTAGAATGGCTGGAGACCCAGTACTTC. Its protein is CASSLEWLETQYF.

The V gene is TRBV27, the J gene TRBJ2-1; 9 bases fit TRBD2. Germline assignment: CDR1 MNHEY and CDR2 SMNVEV (reference sequence). The CDR3 spans 16 residues. J gave up 6 bases and V 1 base, and 7 bases lay outside the gene matches. CDR3 in amino acids: CASSLYFGGRVNEQFF. CDR3 bases: TGTGCCAGCAGTTTATATTTCGGCGGGAGGGTCAATGAGCAGTTCTTC.

The gene calls are TRBV29-1 and TRBJ2-7, with 10 bases fitting TRBD1. CDR1 is SQVTM and CDR2 is ANQGSEA in the germline V gene. There are 15 residues in the CDR3. The V gene end was trimmed by 1 base and the J gene end by 0 bases; junction bases not matched to a gene: 3. The CDR3 sequence is CSVEVRDRGSYEQYF. The CDR3 nucleotides are TGCAGCGTTGAAGTTCGGGACAGGGGCTCCTACGAGCAGTACTTC.

Ten or more counts support this clonotype. The chain employs TRBV11-2 and TRBJ1-1; TRBD1 aligns across 9 bases. The CDR3 has 12 residues. J gave up 11 bases and V 2 bases, and 3 bases lay outside the gene matches. Germline CDR1 SGHAT, CDR2 FQNNGV. The CDR3 protein is CASSLMGQGAFF. DNA for the CDR3: TGTGCCAGCAGCTTAATGGGACAGGGCGCTTTCTTT.

The V call is TRBV24-1, the J call TRBJ2-2; TRBD2 agrees at 13 bases. The CDR3 has 18 amino acids. CDR1 is KGHDR, CDR2 SFDVKD, per germline. V trimming: 3 bases; J trimming: 7 bases; junction bases outside the gene matches: 10. This CDR3 reads CATSDSRLAGGSHGELFF. The DNA of the CDR3 is TGTGCCACCAGTGATAGCCGACTAGCGGGAGGAAGTCACGGGGAGCTGTTTTTT.

This clonotype was seen a handful of times. The CDR3 reads CASSIPESSGNTIYF. In DNA form, the CDR3 reads TGTGCCAGTAGTATACCGGAGAGCTCTGGAAACACCATATATTTT. The V call is TRBV19, the J call TRBJ1-3; D is unresolved. The CDR3 sequence is 15 residues long. V lost 2 bases and J lost 0, with 8 bases in between. Looked up from germline, CDR1 is LNHDA and CDR2 is SQIVND (reference sequence).

Remarks on this clonotype: A much larger clone sits a single nucleotide away, making a read error possible. The chain employs TRBV19 and TRBJ1-1; the D gene is possibly TRBD1 (5 bases). V was clipped by 4 bases and J by 10 bases, with 16 bases between them. This CDR3 is 13 amino acids long. CDR1 is LNHDA and CDR2 is SQIVND in the germline V gene (reference sequence). The CDR3 here is CASSSNPGRAAFF. The DNA for the CDR3 is TGTGCCAGTAGTAGTAACCCGGGGCGAGCAGCTTTCTTT.

This clonotype was seen ten or more times. The genes are TRBV14 and TRBJ2-5, with D perhaps matching TRBD2 (5 bases). CDR3 length: 13 amino acids. Looked up from germline, CDR1 is SGHDN and CDR2 is FVKESK. Trimming took off 4 bases at V and 9 bases at J, with 15 bases between the two ends. CDR3 nucleotide sequence: TGTGCCAGCAGCCGGACTCGGGGTGCGGCCCAGTACTTC. It codes for CASSRTRGAAQYF.

This clonotype was recorded at least ten times. This rearrangement joins TRBV28 to TRBJ2-1; D is possibly TRBD1 (5 bases). Trimming took 10 bases from V and 6 from J, leaving 28 bases between them. Germline lookup yields CDR1 MDHEN and CDR2 SYDVKM. This CDR3 region has 17 residues. The CDR3 bases are TGTGCCACCACCAGTAGGATCCGAAGGGGAAGGGGCAATGAGCAGTTCTTC. It encodes CATTSRIRRGRGNEQFF.

The V and J genes are TRBV4-1 and TRBJ2-7; D possibly corresponds to TRBD1 (5 bases). Germline V lookup: CDR1 MGHRA, CDR2 YSYEKL. The V end lost 1 base, the J end lost 5 bases, and 24 bases lay between the germline ends. The length of the CDR3 is 18 residues. CDR3 DNA: TGCGCCAGCAGCCAAGGTTTCATAGGGTCGCAGGGATCCAACGAGCAGTACTTC. Residues: CASSQGFIGSQGSNEQYF.

This clonotype has at least ten counts. The J gene is TRBJ1-4, the V gene TRBV28, with D possibly matching TRBD1 (5 bases). Trimming removed 6 bases from V and 7 bases from J, with 21 bases in between. The CDR3 covers 16 residues. The germline gives CDR1 MDHEN, CDR2 SYDVKM. The CDR3: CASSTHPGGGLEKLFF. The CDR3 nucleotides read TGTGCCAGCAGCACCCACCCCGGGGGAGGCCTTGAAAAACTGTTTTTT. The entire variable domain, with the rest obtained from reference TRBV28 and TRBJ1-4, is as follows: DVKVTQSSRYLVKRTGEKVFLECVQDMDHENMFWYRQDPGLGLRLIYFSYDVKMKEKGDIPEGYSVSREKKERFSLILESASTNQTSMYLCASSTHPGGGLEKLFFGSGTQLSVL.

This clonotype came up a few times. The chain carries TRBV12-3 or TRBV12-4 and TRBJ2-7; the D gene is possibly TRBD1 (6 bases). Between the trimmed V and J ends, which lost 1 base and 2 bases, there was a span of 9 bases. The CDR3 extends over 14 amino acids. Here the CDR3 reads CASSLGTATYEQYF. In DNA, the CDR3 is TGTGCCAGCAGTTTAGGGACAGCGACCTACGAGCAGTACTTC.

In this sample, this clonotype turned up many times. The J gene is TRBJ2-4, the V gene TRBV11-3; TRBD1 is a possible D gene (5 bases). The V end lost 1 base, the J end lost 9 bases, and 16 bases lay between the germline ends. The V gene's germline CDR1 is SGHNT and CDR2 YENEEA. The CDR3 is made up of 15 amino acids. The CDR3 sequence is CASSLVTGTPGIQYF. In DNA, the CDR3 is TGTGCCAGCAGCTTAGTAACAGGCACCCCAGGCATTCAGTACTTC.

This clonotype was seen more than once but under ten times. The chain combines TRBV20-1 with TRBJ1-5; D might be TRBD1 (5 bases). The germline gives CDR1 DFQATT, CDR2 SNEGSKA (reference sequence). CDR3 length: 13 residues. The CDR3: CGTGYHGNQPQHF. The CDR3 coding sequence is TGCGGGACGGGCTATCATGGGAATCAGCCCCAGCATTTT.

The table lists this clonotype with many counts. This sequence joins TRBV27 and TRBJ1-2; no firm D call. Germline V CDR1 and CDR2: MNHEY, SMNVEV (reference sequence). V was cut by 6 bases and J by 0 bases, with 17 bases left in between. The CDR3 loop spans 16 amino acids. CDR3 nucleotide sequence: TGTGCCAGCAGCCAGAAGGTTGCTCCGACTAACTATGGCTACACCTTC. Its protein is CASSQKVAPTNYGYTF.

A few counts support this clonotype. CDR3 nucleotide sequence: TGTGCCAGTAGTATAGATCACGCGATAGGGGGGGAGCTGTTTTTT. This gives the protein CASSIDHAIGGELFF. The chain recombines TRBV19 with TRBJ2-2; D unclear. The V gene's germline CDR1 is LNHDA and CDR2 SQIVND (reference sequence). Trimming took 0 bases from V and 8 from J, leaving 13 bases between them. CDR3 size: 15 residues.

The sample holds a few counts of this clonotype. The CDR3 sequence: CASNLAISYNEQFF. The CDR3 DNA reads as TGTGCCAGCAACCTAGCGATCTCCTACAATGAGCAGTTCTTC. The chain couples TRBV19 to TRBJ2-1, with a tentative D call TRBD2 (6 bases). Germline V gene sequence: CDR1 LNHDA, CDR2 SQIVND (reference sequence). Between the trimmed V and J ends, which lost 9 bases and 0 bases, there was a span of 12 bases. CDR3 length: 14 amino acids. The full variable domain, in which reference TRBV19 and TRBJ2-1 provide the parts outside the CDR3, is DGGITQSPKYLFRKEGQNVTLSCEQNLNHDAMYWYRQDPGQGLRLIYYSQIVNDFQKGDIAEGYSVSREKKESFPLTVTSAQKNPTAFYLCASNLAISYNEQFFGPGTRLTVL.

This clonotype was observed at least ten times. This chain connects TRBV6-2 or TRBV6-3 to TRBJ2-3; weak D call: TRBD1 (6 bases). Trimming left V 9 bases short and J 2 bases short, with 15 bases between. The CDR3 contains 14 residues. CDR1 is MNHEY, CDR2 SVGEGT, per germline. The CDR3 coding sequence is TGTGCCAGTCACAGGGCCCTAAACACAGATACGCAGTATTTT. Protein: CASHRALNTDTQYF.

This clonotype was counted many times. This chain connects TRBV6-1 to TRBJ2-3; no firm D call. This CDR3 comprises 14 residues. V was pared by 4 bases and J by 3 bases, with 11 bases between. CDR1 is MNHNS, CDR2 SASEGT, per germline. The CDR3 is CASSVPARTDTQYF. The DNA for the CDR3 is TGTGCCAGCAGTGTCCCCGCTCGGACAGATACGCAGTATTTT.

This clonotype was counted at least ten times. The V and J genes are TRBV18 and TRBJ1-2, with D perhaps matching TRBD1 (5 bases). The CDR3 is 12 residues long. V was trimmed by 3 bases and J by 8 bases, leaving 10 bases between them. The V gene's germline CDR1 is KGHSH and CDR2 LQKENI. The chain's CDR3 is CASSPQGRGYTF. CDR3 nucleotides: TGTGCCAGCTCACCCCAGGGTCGAGGCTACACCTTC.